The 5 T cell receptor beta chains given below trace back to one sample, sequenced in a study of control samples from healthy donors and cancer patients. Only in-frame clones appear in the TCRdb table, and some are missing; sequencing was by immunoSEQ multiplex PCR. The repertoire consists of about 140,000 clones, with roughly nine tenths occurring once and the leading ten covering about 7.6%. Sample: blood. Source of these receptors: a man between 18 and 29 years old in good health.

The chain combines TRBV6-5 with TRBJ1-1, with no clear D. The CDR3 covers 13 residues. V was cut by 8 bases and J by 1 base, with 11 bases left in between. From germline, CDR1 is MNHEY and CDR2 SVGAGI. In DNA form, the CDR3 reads TGTGCCAGCGAGATGATACCGAACACTGAAGCTTTCTTT. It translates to CASEMIPNTEAFF.

The CDR3 region is CASSEDGGTGANVLTF. The CDR3 nucleotides are TGTGCCAGCAGTGAAGATGGGGGCACGGGGGCCAACGTCCTGACTTTC. This chain connects TRBV6-4 to TRBJ2-6, with a weak D call TRBD1 (6 bases). Trimming cost V 3 bases and J 4 bases, with 13 bases left between them. This CDR3 has 16 amino acids. The germline V gene has CDR1 MRHNA and CDR2 SNTAGT.

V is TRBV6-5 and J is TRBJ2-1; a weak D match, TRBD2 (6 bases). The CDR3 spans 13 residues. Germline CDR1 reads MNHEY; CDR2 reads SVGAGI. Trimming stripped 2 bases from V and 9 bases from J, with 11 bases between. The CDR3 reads CASSYGRGGEQFF. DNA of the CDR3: TGTGCCAGCAGTTACGGGCGGGGCGGTGAGCAGTTCTTC.

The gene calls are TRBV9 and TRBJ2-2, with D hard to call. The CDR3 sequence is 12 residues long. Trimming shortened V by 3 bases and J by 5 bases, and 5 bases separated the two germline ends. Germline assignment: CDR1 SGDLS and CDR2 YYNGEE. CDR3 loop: CASSELTGELFF. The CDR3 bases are TGTGCCAGCAGCGAACTGACCGGGGAGCTGTTTTTT.

The CDR3 region is CASSLGGQGGNYGYTF. The CDR3 region has the DNA TGCGCCAGCAGCTTGGGCGGACAGGGAGGTAACTATGGCTACACCTTC. The V and J genes are TRBV5-1 and TRBJ1-2, with 8 bases aligning to TRBD1. J gave up 1 base and V 0 bases, and 5 bases lay outside the gene matches. The CDR3 loop spans 16 amino acids. Looked up from germline, CDR1 is SGHRS and CDR2 is YFSETQ. Combining the CDR3 with reference TRBV5-1 and TRBJ1-2 gives the whole variable domain KAGVTQTPRYLIKTRGQQVTLSCSPISGHRSVSWYQQTPGQGLQFLFEYFSETQRNKGNFPGRFSGRQFSNSRSEMNVSTLELGDSALYLCASSLGGQGGNYGYTFGSGTRLTVV.